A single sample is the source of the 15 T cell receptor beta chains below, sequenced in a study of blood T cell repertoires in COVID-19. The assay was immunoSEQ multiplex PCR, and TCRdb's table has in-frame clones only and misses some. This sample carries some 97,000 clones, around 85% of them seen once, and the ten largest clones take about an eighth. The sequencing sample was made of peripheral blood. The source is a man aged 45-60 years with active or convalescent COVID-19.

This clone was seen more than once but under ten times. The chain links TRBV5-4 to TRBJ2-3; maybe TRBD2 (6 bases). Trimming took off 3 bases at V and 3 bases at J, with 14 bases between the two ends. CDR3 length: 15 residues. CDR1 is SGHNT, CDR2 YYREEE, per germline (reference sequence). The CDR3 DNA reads TGTGCCAGCAGCTCGGGTAGCGGAGGAACAGATACGCAGTATTTT. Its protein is CASSSGSGGTDTQYF. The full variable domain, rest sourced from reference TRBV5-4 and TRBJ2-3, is ETGVTQSPTHLIKTRGQQVTLRCSSQSGHNTVSWYQQALGQGPQFIFQYYREEENGRGNFPPRFSGLQFPNYSSELNVNALELDDSALYLCASSSGSGGTDTQYFGPGTRLTVL.

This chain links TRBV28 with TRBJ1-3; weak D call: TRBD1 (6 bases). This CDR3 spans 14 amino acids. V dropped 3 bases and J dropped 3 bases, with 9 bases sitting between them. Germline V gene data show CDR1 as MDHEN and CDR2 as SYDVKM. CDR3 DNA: TGTGCCAGCAGTTTCACAGGGCGTGGAAACACCATATATTTT. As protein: CASSFTGRGNTIYF.

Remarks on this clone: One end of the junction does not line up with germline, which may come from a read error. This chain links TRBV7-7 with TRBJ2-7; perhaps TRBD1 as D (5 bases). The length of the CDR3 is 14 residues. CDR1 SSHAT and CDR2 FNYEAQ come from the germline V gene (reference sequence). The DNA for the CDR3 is TGTGCTAGCAGCAAACAGCAGGGTGATTACGAGCAGTACTTC. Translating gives CASSKQQGDYEQYF.

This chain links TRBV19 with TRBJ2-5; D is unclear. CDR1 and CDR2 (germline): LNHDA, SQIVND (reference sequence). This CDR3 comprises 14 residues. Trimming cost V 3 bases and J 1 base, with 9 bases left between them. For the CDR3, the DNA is TGTGCCAGTAGTATTCAACACAGCCAAGAGACCCAGTACTTC. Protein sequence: CASSIQHSQETQYF. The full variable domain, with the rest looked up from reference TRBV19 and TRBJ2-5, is DGGITQSPKYLFRKEGQNVTLSCEQNLNHDAMYWYRQDPGQGLRLIYYSQIVNDFQKGDIAEGYSVSREKKESFPLTVTSAQKNPTAFYLCASSIQHSQETQYFGPGTRLLVL.

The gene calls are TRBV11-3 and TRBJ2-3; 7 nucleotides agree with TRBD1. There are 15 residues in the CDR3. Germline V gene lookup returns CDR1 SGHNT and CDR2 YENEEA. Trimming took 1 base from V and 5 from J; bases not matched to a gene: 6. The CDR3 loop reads CASSLGQGTKDTQYF. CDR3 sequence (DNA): TGTGCCAGCAGCTTAGGACAGGGAACAAAAGATACGCAGTATTTT.

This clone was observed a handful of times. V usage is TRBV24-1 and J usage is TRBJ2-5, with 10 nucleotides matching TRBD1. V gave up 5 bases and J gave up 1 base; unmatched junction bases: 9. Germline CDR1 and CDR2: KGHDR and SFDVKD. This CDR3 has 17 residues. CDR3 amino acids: CATSVVRQGAFQETQYF. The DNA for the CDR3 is TGTGCCACCAGTGTCGTTAGACAGGGGGCCTTCCAAGAGACCCAGTACTTC.

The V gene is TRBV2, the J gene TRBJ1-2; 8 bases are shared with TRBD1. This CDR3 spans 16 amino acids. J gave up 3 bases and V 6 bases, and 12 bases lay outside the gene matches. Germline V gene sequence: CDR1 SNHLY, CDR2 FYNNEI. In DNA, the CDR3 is TGTGCCAGCAGAGCATTCGGACAGGGTGGGGACTATGGCTACACCTTC. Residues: CASRAFGQGGDYGYTF.

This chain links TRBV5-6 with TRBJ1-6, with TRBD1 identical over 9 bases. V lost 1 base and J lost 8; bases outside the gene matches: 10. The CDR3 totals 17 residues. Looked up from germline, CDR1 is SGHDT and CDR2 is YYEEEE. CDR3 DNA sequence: TGTGCCAGCAGCTTGCTGGACAGGGGAACTGCTGATTCACCCCTCCACTTT. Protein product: CASSLLDRGTADSPLHF.

CDR3 region: CASSYTGLGGQPQHF. The CDR3 DNA sequence: TGTGCCAGCAGTTATACAGGGTTAGGGGGTCAGCCCCAGCATTTT. The rearrangement uses TRBV6-5 and TRBJ1-5; TRBD1 might be the D (6 bases). The germline gives CDR1 MNHEY, CDR2 SVGAGI. This CDR3 spans 15 amino acids. Trimming cost V 3 bases and J 6 bases, with 15 bases left between them.

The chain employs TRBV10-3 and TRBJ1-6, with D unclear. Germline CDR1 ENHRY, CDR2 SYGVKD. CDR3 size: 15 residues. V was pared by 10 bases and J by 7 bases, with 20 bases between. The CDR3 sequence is CATLRSGRENSPLHF. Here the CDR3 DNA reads TGTGCCACCCTGAGATCAGGACGGGAGAATTCACCCCTCCACTTT.

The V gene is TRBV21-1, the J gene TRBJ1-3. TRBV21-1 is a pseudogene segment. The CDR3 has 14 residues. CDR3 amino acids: CASSASISGNTIYF. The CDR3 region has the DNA TGTGCCAGCAGCGCATCTATCTCTGGAAACACCATATATTTT.

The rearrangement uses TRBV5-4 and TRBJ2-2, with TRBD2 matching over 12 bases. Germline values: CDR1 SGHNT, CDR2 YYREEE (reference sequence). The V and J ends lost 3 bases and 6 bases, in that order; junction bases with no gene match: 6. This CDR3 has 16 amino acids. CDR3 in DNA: TGTGCCAGCAGCTACCCACTAGCGGGAGGACCCGGGGAGCTGTTTTTT. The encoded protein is CASSYPLAGGPGELFF. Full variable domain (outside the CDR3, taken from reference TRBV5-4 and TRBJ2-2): ETGVTQSPTHLIKTRGQQVTLRCSSQSGHNTVSWYQQALGQGPQFIFQYYREEENGRGNFPPRFSGLQFPNYSSELNVNALELDDSALYLCASSYPLAGGPGELFFGEGSRLTVL.

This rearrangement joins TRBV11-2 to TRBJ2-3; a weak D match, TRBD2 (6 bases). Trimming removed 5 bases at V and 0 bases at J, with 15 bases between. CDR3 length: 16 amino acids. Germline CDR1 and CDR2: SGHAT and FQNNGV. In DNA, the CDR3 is TGTGCCAGCAGCCTATTAGCGGCGTTTAGCACAGATACGCAGTATTTT. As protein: CASSLLAAFSTDTQYF.

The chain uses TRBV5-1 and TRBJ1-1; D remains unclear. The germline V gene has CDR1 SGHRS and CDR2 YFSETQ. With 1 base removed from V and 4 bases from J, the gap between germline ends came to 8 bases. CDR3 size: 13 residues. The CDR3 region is CASSLPEGTEAFF. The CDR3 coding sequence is TGCGCCAGCAGCTTGCCTGAGGGCACTGAAGCTTTCTTT.

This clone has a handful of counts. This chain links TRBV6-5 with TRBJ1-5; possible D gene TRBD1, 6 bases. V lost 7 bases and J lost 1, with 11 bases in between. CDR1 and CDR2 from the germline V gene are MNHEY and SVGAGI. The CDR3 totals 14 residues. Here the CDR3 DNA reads TGTGCCAGCAATCCAACAGGGAGCAATCAGCCCCAGCATTTT. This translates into CASNPTGSNQPQHF.